A selection of T cell receptor beta chains follows, all from one sample in a study of control samples from healthy donors and cancer patients. Using immunoSEQ multiplex PCR, the repertoire was profiled, and TCRdb retains in-frame clones only, with some absent. The sample has some 150,000 clones; 96% are singletons. The sample comprised blood. The receptors shown here come from a woman aged 25 to 45 in good health. CDR3s include the opening cysteine and the closing phenylalanine or tryptophan. A D gene is named only where the DNA matches it firmly. Expanded clones get a size class; other rows say once, few or many, or leave the size out.

v_call	j_call	d_call	clone_size	cdr3_nt	cdr3_aa
TRBV3-1/TRBV3-2	TRBJ2-7	TRBD2	NA	TGTGCCAGCAGCCAGAGACTAGCGGGAGGGCGCTACGAGCAGTACTTC	CASSQRLAGGRYEQYF
TRBV10-3	TRBJ2-7	TRBD1	NA	TGTGCCATCAGCGCATCGGACAGGGGACCCTACGAGCAGTACTTC	CAISASDRGPYEQYF
TRBV19	TRBJ2-7	TRBD2	NA	TGTGCCAGTAGTAGGGGGGGGAGCTACGAGCAGTACTTC	CASSRGGSYEQYF
TRBV3-1/TRBV3-2	TRBJ1-5	NA	NA	TGTGCCAGCAGCCAAGTGGGGCAGAATCAGCCCCAGCATTTT	CASSQVGQNQPQHF
TRBV3-1/TRBV3-2	TRBJ1-2	NA	NA	TGTGCCAGCAGCCAAGTCATGGGGGTGATGGGGGCTAACTATGGCTACACCTTC	CASSQVMGVMGANYGYTF
TRBV3-1/TRBV3-2	TRBJ2-5	NA	NA	TGTGCCAGCAGCCAAGGTCCTTTCCAAGAGACCCAGTACTTC	CASSQGPFQETQYF
TRBV28	TRBJ2-7	TRBD1	NA	TGTGCCAGCAGCCCCGCGGGACAGGGGGTCAACGAGCAGTACTTC	CASSPAGQGVNEQYF
TRBV27	TRBJ2-6	TRBD1	NA	TGTGCCAGCAGTTCCGGGACAGGGATCCCTGGGGCCAACGTCCTGACTTTC	CASSSGTGIPGANVLTF
TRBV27	TRBJ2-7	TRBD2	NA	TGTGCCAGCAGGCGGGAACTAGCGCCCTACGAGCAGTACTTC	CASRRELAPYEQYF
TRBV24-1	TRBJ2-1	TRBD2	NA	TGTGCCACCCAGGGGACTAGCGGGAGGCTTACCTACAATGAGCAGTTCTTC	CATQGTSGRLTYNEQFF
TRBV6-5	TRBJ1-5	NA	NA	TGTGCCAGCAGTCCAAGAGGAGAAGCGCCCCAGCATTTT	CASSPRGEAPQHF
TRBV5-4	TRBJ2-7	NA	NA	TGTGCCAGCAGCTTGATTGGCGCGAACGAGCAGTACTTC	CASSLIGANEQYF
TRBV15	TRBJ2-5	NA	NA	TGTGCCACCAGCGCGGCACTTTCTCAAGAGACCCAGTACTTC	CATSAALSQETQYF
TRBV15	TRBJ2-1	NA	NA	TGTGCCACCAGCAGAGTTAAGAGGGAGCAGTTCTTC	CATSRVKREQFF
TRBV6-6	TRBJ1-1	NA	NA	TGTGCCAGCAGTTACTTACAGGGAACACACACTGAAGCTTTCTTT	CASSYLQGTHTEAFF
TRBV30	TRBJ2-2	TRBD1	once	TGTGCCTCAGGACAGGGGATAACAAATACCGGGGAGCTGTTTTTT	CASGQGITNTGELFF
TRBV29-1	TRBJ2-1	TRBD2	NA	TGCAGCGTTGAAGTGGCTAGCGGGGGAGAGCAGTTCTTC	CSVEVASGGEQFF
TRBV6-6	TRBJ2-2	NA	NA	TGTGCCAGCAGTTACTCGATCGGGGGGAACACCGGGGAGCTGTTTTTT	CASSYSIGGNTGELFF
TRBV14	TRBJ1-1	TRBD1	NA	TGTGCCAGCAGCCACCGGACAGGGGGACTTACTGAAGCTTTCTTT	CASSHRTGGLTEAFF
TRBV18	TRBJ2-7	TRBD2	NA	TGTGCCAGCTCACCCATTTCCTCCGCGACTAGCGGTACCTACGAGCAGTACTTC	CASSPISSATSGTYEQYF
TRBV3-1/TRBV3-2	TRBJ2-1	NA	NA	TGTGCCAGCAGCCAATTGGGTGAGCAGTTCTTC	CASSQLGEQFF
TRBV5-1	TRBJ2-7	NA	NA	TGCGCCAGCAGCTTCCAGGGCAGGCTCGACGAGCAGTACTTC	CASSFQGRLDEQYF
TRBV6-2/TRBV6-3	TRBJ2-7	TRBD2	NA	TGTGCCAGCAGTTACTCGAGTGGGAGGGCCATCCTTCCCGAGCAGTACTTC	CASSYSSGRAILPEQYF
TRBV6-5	TRBJ2-2	NA	NA	TGTGCCAGCAGTACCCAGGGAAACACCGGGGAGCTGTTTTTT	CASSTQGNTGELFF
TRBV18	TRBJ1-1	TRBD1	NA	TGTGCCAGTCGACAGGGTTTGAACACTGAAGCTTTCTTT	CASRQGLNTEAFF
TRBV12-3/TRBV12-4	TRBJ2-7	NA	NA	TGTGCCAGCAGTTTTAACCGATACTACGAGCAGTACTTC	CASSFNRYYEQYF
TRBV6-2/TRBV6-3	TRBJ2-3	NA	NA	TGTGCCAGCAGCTTCGGGGAGCCTACCTACACAGATACGCAGTATTTT	CASSFGEPTYTDTQYF